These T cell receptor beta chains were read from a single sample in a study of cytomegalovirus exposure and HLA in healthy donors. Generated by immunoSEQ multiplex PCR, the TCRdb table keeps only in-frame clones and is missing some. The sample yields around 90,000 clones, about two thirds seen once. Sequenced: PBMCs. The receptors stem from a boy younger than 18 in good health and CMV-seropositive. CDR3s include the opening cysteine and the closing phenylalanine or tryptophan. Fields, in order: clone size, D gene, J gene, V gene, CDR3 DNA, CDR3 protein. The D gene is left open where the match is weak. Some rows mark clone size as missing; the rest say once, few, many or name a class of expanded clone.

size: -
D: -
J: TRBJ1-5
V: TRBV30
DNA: TGTGCCTGGAGTGTTGAGCGGGGCCTGACTCAGCCCCAGAATTTT
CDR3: CAWSVERGLTQPQNF

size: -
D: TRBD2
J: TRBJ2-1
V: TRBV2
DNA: TGTGCCAGCAGTGGAAGGACTAGCGGGGGGTCGAGCTCCTACAATGAGCAGTTCTTC
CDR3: CASSGRTSGGSSSYNEQFF

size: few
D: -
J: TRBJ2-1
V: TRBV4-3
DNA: TGCGCCAGCAGCCAAGATCCCAACTACAATGAGCAGTTCTTC
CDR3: CASSQDPNYNEQFF

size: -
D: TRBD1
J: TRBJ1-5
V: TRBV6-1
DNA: TGTGCCAGTACAGGGGGGGGCAATCAGCCCCAGAATTTT
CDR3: CASTGGGNQPQNF

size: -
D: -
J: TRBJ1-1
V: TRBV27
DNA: TGTGCCAGCAGCCCCAGATTGGAAAGTATGGGGCGGATCACTGAAGCTTTCTTT
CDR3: CASSPRLESMGRITEAFF

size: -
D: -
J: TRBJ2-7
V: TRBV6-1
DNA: TGTGCCAGCAGAGACCAGGGCTACGAGCAGTACTTC
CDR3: CASRDQGYEQYF

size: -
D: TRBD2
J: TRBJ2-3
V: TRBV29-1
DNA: TGCAGCGGAACCTCTAGCGGGGGTACAGATACGCAGTATTTT
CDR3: CSGTSSGGTDTQYF

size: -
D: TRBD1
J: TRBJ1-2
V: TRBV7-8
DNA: TGTGCCAGCAGCACCAGGACAGGGGGCGCCGAGGTCGATGGCTACACCTTC
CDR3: CASSTRTGGAEVDGYTF

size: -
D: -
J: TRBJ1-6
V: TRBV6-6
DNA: TGTGCCAGCAGTTACTCGCCGGGTTCACCCCTCCACTTT
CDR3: CASSYSPGSPLHF

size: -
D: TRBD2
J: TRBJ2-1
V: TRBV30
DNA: TGTGCCTGGACCGGGACTAGCTCCTACAATGAGCAGTTCTTC
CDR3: CAWTGTSSYNEQFF

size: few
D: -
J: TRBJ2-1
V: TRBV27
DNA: TGTGCCAGCAGTCCCTTACTCGGGAGTTACAATGAGCAGTTCTTC
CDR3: CASSPLLGSYNEQFF

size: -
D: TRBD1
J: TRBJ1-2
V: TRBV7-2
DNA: TGTGCCAGCAGCGGGCGCATGGGACAGGGGTCTAGGAACACCTTC
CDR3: CASSGRMGQGSRNTF

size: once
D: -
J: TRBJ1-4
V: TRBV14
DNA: TGTGCCAGCAGCCACCGTACAACTAATGAAAAACTGTTTTTT
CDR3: CASSHRTTNEKLFF

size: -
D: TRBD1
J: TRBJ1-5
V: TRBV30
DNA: TGTGCCTGGAGTGCCGAAACAGGGGACGGCAATCAGCCCCAGCATTTT
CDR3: CAWSAETGDGNQPQHF

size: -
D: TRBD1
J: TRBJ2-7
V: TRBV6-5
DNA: TGTGCCAGCACCGATACAGGGGACGACTCCTACGAGCAGTACTTC
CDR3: CASTDTGDDSYEQYF

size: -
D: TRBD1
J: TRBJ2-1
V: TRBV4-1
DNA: TGCGCCAGCAGCCAAGTCACAGGGGGTAGTTACAATGAGCAGTTCTTC
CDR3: CASSQVTGGSYNEQFF

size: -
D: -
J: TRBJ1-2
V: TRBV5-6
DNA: TGTGCCAGCAGCCCGCTTAGCCCATATGGCTACACCTTC
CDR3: CASSPLSPYGYTF

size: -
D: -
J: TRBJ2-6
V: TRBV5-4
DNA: TGTGCCAGCAGCTTGGGGTCCAGGGGATCTGGGGCCAACGTCCTGACTTTC
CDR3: CASSLGSRGSGANVLTF

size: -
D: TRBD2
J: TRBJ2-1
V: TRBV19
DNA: TGTGCCAGTAGTAGGGACCGCGGGGGGGCCTACAATGAGCAGTTCTTC
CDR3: CASSRDRGGAYNEQFF

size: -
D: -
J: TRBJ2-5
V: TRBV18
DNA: TGTGCCAGCTCACCGGGTCGGGAAGAGACCCAGTACTTC
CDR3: CASSPGREETQYF